Below, one TCR beta chain is given with its context. Germline V gene lookup returns CDR1 SGHAT and CDR2 FQNNGV. J was trimmed by 3 bases and V by 5 bases; bases with no gene match: 7. The CDR3 has 16 residues. The sample belongs to a study of cytomegalovirus exposure and HLA in healthy donors. TCRdb's copy holds only in-frame clones and misses some; the assay was immunoSEQ multiplex PCR. The data hold 130,000 or so clones, with around 92% observed a single time. The clonotype was recovered from a man younger than 45 in good health and CMV-seronegative. The sequenced sample consisted of PBMCs. The genes are TRBV11-2 and TRBJ2-5, with 12 nucleotides matching TRBD1. The CDR3 DNA follows: TGTGCCAGCAGCCCCGGGGACAGGGGGCAGGAAGAGACCCAGTACTTC. As protein: CASSPGDRGQEETQYF.